What follows are 8 T cell receptor beta chains derived from one specimen sequenced in a study of blood T cell repertoires in COVID-19. Profiled with immunoSEQ multiplex PCR; TCRdb holds only in-frame clones, not every one. The table includes about 240,000 clones, about four fifths detected once. Sample: peripheral blood. The source of these receptors is a woman at least 80 years old with acute or convalescent COVID-19.

The chain recombines TRBV6-1 with TRBJ1-5; no firm D call. Germline lookup yields CDR1 MNHNS and CDR2 SASEGT. Trimming cost V 6 bases and J 2 bases, with 20 bases left between them. The CDR3 spans 17 residues. The CDR3 coding sequence is TGTGCCAGCAGCGAATCCGGAGTCCCTCCGGGCAATCAGCCCCAGCATTTT. This gives the protein CASSESGVPPGNQPQHF.

J is TRBJ2-2 and V is TRBV5-1; 8 nucleotides line up with TRBD2. The germline gives CDR1 SGHRS, CDR2 YFSETQ. The CDR3 extends over 17 amino acids. V was pared by 0 bases and J by 0 bases, with 4 bases of the junction left unmatched. CDR3 sequence (DNA): TGCGCCAGCAGCTTGGATCCAGCGGGGGCGAACACCGGGGAGCTGTTTTTT. As protein: CASSLDPAGANTGELFF.

The rearrangement uses TRBV18 and TRBJ2-3, with D possibly matching TRBD1 (5 bases). Germline V gene data show CDR1 as KGHSH and CDR2 as LQKENI. Deletions cut 2 bases from V and 2 bases from J, with 14 bases between. The CDR3 runs to 16 residues. This CDR3 reads CASSPYQGGATDTQYF. The CDR3 nucleotides read TGTGCCAGCTCACCATATCAGGGTGGGGCCACAGATACGCAGTATTTT.

The CDR3 region has the DNA TGTGCCAGCAGCCCGGGGACAGGGCTAATGAACACTGAAGCTTTCTTT. Encoded protein: CASSPGTGLMNTEAFF. The rearrangement uses TRBV11-2 and TRBJ1-1, with 9 positions matching TRBD1. V lost 5 bases and J lost 0; bases outside the gene matches: 7. CDR3 length: 16 amino acids. Germline loops: CDR1 SGHAT, CDR2 FQNNGV.

V usage is TRBV6-4 and J usage is TRBJ2-1; 12 bases agree with TRBD2. This CDR3 spans 16 amino acids. V trimming: 6 bases; J trimming: 4 bases; junction bases outside the gene matches: 7. Germline CDR1 and CDR2: MRHNA and SNTAGT. CDR3 sequence (DNA): TGTGCCAGCAGCCCCCGACTAGCGGGGGCGTACAATGAGCAGTTCTTC. This sequence encodes CASSPRLAGAYNEQFF.

The chain joins TRBV18 to TRBJ1-1, with D possibly matching TRBD1 (5 bases). The CDR3 length is 13 residues. V was trimmed by 6 bases and J by 1 base, leaving 9 bases between them. Germline V gives CDR1 KGHSH, CDR2 LQKENI. In DNA, the CDR3 is TGTGCCAGCTCCGAGACAGCGAACACTGAAGCTTTCTTT. Protein product: CASSETANTEAFF.

The V and J genes are TRBV7-9 and TRBJ1-6; tentative D call: TRBD1 (5 bases). In germline, CDR1 is SEHNR, CDR2 FQNEAQ (reference sequence). V was clipped by 1 base and J by 9 bases, with 13 bases between them. There are 15 residues in the CDR3. The CDR3 DNA follows: TGTGCCAGCAGCTTAGTCGGGCAGGGTGGTTCACCCCTCCACTTT. Protein sequence: CASSLVGQGGSPLHF. Supplemented by reference TRBV7-9 and TRBJ1-6, the full variable domain reads DTGVSQNPRHKITKRGQNVTFRCDPISEHNRLYWYRQTLGQGPEFLTYFQNEAQLEKSRLLSDRFSAERPKGSFSTLEIQRTEQGDSAMYLCASSLVGQGGSPLHFGNGTRLTVT.

V gene TRBV18 combines with J gene TRBJ2-7, with TRBD1 matching over 7 bases. J gave up 0 bases and V 4 bases, and 3 bases lay outside the gene matches. This CDR3 comprises 14 residues. CDR1 KGHSH and CDR2 LQKENI come from the germline V gene. CDR3 bases: TGTGCCAGCTCACAAGGGACAGCCTCCTACGAGCAGTACTTC. It is translated as CASSQGTASYEQYF.